This record looks at one TCR beta chain sequence and its context. The antigen it recognizes is unknown. Base qualities are not recorded, but no much larger clone differs from it by a single base. The entry originates in a study of cytomegalovirus exposure and HLA in healthy donors (dated by TCRdb to about 2017). Broadly, across the study: A later analysis indicated that the 110 or so validation repertoires were generated on the platform also employed for the 600 to 750 repertoires of the first cohort. The study was designed to test whether signatures of past pathogen exposure could be identified by cataloging public T cell receptors. Along with the approximately 700-subject first cohort, a separate validation cohort of over a hundred different subjects was used. The study combined high-throughput TCR immunosequencing, statistical association of individual TCRs with disease status, and machine learning to predict cytomegalovirus infection status. Broader findings and caveats from the paper: A later analysis had no HLA typing for the validation cohort, so co-occurrence there was scored across all 130 or so repertoires. In the study, 150 to 200 TCR beta chains were listed as associated with cytomegalovirus. A few of the identified cytomegalovirus-associated TCR beta chains were confirmed in vitro to be specific for cytomegalovirus antigens. In a later analysis, TCRs clustered in the first cohort were found to also tend to co-occur in the 130 or so validation repertoires, with roughly 93% of cluster scores above 0. The classifier was reported to diagnose cytomegalovirus status with high specificity and sensitivity in both the original and validation cohorts. The authors suggested that the approach could potentially be extended to other disease states and immunological phenotypes. Most TCR sequences were observed very rarely across donors, whereas some public TCRs were present in many individuals.

The library was made by the immunoSEQ multiplex PCR assay. The original methods were these. To diagnose cytomegalovirus status from the catalog of TCR beta chain sequences, a statistical classification framework was built. Held by TCRdb, this immuneACCESS table contains in-frame sequences only and omits some clones. Under half of the omission traces to an unresolved V gene where checked; the cause of the rest is unknown. V and J calls and clone size are given by that table; D and trimming were obtained from the DNA. The sample table shows 70,000 or so clones, and over 80% are seen once. The ten largest clones capture 3% to 3.5% of the sample. CDR1 and CDR2 are drawn from the germline V gene: SNHLY, FYNNEI. The CDR3 runs 15 amino acids, cysteine and phenylalanine included. The read is trimmed to its CDR3 DNA, 45 bases read in frame from base 1. Germline trimming amounts to 4 bases on V and 2 bases on J, with 3 as the count of junction bases outside the gene matches.

Separate from the approximately 730-subject first cohort, the validation cohort of over 90 subjects was the group to which the donors belonged. This TCR was sampled from a man aged 18 to 29 in good health and CMV-seronegative. The sample was PBMCs. The rearranged chain carries TRBV2 and TRBJ2-3; TRBD2 aligns with 10 central bases. The sequenced DNA is TGTGCCAGCAGTGTTAGCGGGGGGACCACAGATACGCAGTATTTT. It translates as CASSVSGGTTDTQYF.